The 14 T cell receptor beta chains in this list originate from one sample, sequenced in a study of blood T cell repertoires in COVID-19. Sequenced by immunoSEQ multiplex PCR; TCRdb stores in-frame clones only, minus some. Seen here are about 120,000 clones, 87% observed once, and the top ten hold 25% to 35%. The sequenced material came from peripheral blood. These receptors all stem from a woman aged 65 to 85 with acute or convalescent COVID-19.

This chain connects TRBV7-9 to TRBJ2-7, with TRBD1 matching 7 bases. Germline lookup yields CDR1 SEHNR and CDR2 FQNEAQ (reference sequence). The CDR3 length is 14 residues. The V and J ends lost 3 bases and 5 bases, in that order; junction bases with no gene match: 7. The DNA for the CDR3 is TGTGCCAGCAGCTTCGGCCAGGGGGTAGACGAGCAGTACTTC. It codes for CASSFGQGVDEQYF.

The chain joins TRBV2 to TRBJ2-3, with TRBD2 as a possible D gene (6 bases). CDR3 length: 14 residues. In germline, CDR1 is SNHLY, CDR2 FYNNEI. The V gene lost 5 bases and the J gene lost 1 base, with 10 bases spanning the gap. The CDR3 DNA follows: TGTGCCAGCAGTTTGGGCGGGGGCACAGATACGCAGTATTTT. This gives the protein CASSLGGGTDTQYF.

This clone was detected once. Here the CDR3 DNA reads TGTGCCAGTAGTAGCAACCGTAACAGGGGGCAGGGTCAGCCCCAGCATTTT. Amino acids: CASSSNRNRGQGQPQHF. The rearrangement joins TRBV19 to TRBJ1-5; 9 bases match TRBD1. V dropped 4 bases and J dropped 6; count of bases not matched to a gene: 13. The CDR3 is 17 residues long. Germline values: CDR1 LNHDA, CDR2 SQIVND (reference sequence).

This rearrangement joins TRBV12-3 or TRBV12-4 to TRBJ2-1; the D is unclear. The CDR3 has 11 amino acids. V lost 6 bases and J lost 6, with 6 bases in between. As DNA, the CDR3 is TGTGCCAGCAGCTCCCTCAATGAGCAGTTCTTC. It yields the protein CASSSLNEQFF.

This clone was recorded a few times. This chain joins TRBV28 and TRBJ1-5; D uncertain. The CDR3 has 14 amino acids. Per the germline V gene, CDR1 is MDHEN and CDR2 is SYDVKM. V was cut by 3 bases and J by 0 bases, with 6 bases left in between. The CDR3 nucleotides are TGTGCCAGCAGTTTCGGGAATAGCAATCAGCCCCAGCATTTT. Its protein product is CASSFGNSNQPQHF.

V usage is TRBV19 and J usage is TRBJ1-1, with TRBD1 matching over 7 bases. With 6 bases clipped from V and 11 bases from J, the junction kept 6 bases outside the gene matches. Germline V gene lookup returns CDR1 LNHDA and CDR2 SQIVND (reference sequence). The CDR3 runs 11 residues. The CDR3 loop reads CASRSTGKAFF. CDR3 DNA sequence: TGTGCCAGTAGGTCGACAGGGAAGGCTTTCTTT.

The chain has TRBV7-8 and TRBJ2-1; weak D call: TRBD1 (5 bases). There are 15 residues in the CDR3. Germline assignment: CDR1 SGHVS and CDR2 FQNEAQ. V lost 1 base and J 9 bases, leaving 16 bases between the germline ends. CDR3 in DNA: TGTGCCAGCAGCTTAGAGGGCCCAGGGTCGGTTGAGCAGTTCTTC. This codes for CASSLEGPGSVEQFF.

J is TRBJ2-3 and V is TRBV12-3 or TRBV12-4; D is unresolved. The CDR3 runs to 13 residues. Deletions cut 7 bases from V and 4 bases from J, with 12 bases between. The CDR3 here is CASTPGWADTQYF. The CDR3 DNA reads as TGTGCCAGCACCCCCGGGTGGGCAGATACGCAGTATTTT.

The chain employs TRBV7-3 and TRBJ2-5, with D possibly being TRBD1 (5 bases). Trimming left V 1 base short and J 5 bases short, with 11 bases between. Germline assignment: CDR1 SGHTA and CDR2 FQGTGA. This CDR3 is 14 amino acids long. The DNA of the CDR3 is TGTGCCAGCAGCTTAATGGCAGGGTACGAGACCCAGTACTTC. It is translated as CASSLMAGYETQYF.

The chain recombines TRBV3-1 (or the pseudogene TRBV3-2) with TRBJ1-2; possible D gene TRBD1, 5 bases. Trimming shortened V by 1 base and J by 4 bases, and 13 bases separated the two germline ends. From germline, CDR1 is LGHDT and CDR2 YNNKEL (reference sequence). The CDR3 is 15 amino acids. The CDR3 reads CASSQGLGGVYGYTF. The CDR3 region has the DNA TGTGCCAGCAGCCAAGGTCTGGGGGGAGTCTATGGCTACACCTTC.

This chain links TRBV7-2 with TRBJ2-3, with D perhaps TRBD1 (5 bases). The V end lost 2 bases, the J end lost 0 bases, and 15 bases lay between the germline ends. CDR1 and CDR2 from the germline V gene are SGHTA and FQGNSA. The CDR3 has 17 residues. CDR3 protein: CASSLLLGVASTDTQYF. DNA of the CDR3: TGTGCCAGCAGCTTACTCCTAGGGGTAGCCAGCACAGATACGCAGTATTTT.

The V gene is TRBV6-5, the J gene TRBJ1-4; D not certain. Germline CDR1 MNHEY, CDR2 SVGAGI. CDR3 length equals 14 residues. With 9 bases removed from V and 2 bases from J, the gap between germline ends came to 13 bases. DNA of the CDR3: TGTGCCAGTGTCTTTTCGGGGACTAATGAAAAACTGTTTTTT. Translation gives CASVFSGTNEKLFF.

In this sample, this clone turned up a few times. CDR3 region: CATSRDPGGGGDTQYF. Written as DNA, the CDR3 is TGTGCCACCAGCAGAGATCCTGGCGGGGGAGGAGATACGCAGTATTTT. The chain uses TRBV15 and TRBJ2-3; 7 nucleotides line up with TRBD2. The J segment lost 5 bases and the V segment lost 0 bases, leaving 8 bases of the junction unmatched. Germline V CDR1 and CDR2: LNHNV, YYDKDF (reference sequence). This CDR3 region has 16 residues. Based on the CDR3 plus reference TRBV15 and TRBJ2-3, the full variable domain is DAMVIQNPRYQVTQFGKPVTLSCSQTLNHNVMYWYQQKSSQAPKLLFHYYDKDFNNEADTPDNFQSRRPNTSFCFLDIRSPGLGDTAMYLCATSRDPGGGGDTQYFGPGTRLTVL.

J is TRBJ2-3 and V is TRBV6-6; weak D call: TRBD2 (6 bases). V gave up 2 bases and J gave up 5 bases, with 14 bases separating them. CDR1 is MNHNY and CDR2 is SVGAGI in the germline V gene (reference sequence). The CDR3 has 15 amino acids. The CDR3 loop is CASSYGGARGDTQYF. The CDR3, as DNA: TGTGCCAGCAGTTACGGAGGGGCCCGGGGAGATACGCAGTATTTT.